This T cell receptor (beta chain) comes out of a study of T cell repertoires in cytomegalovirus infection. Whole-study context: Public TCR beta signatures marked donors with CMV infection and the matching HLA. Regarding the study as a whole: Summed frequency of public TCR beta families distinguished CMV carriers with the relevant HLA.

Trimming pared 5 bases from V and 1 base from J, leaving 14 bases between. This CDR3 is 15 amino acids long. Per the germline V gene, CDR1 is LNHDA and CDR2 is SQIVND (reference sequence). Remarks on this clonotype: Its target is unknown.

TCRdb reprocessed the reads via MiXCR and lists one record per CDR3 protein. The table has some 280,000 distinct CDR3 sequences, about an eighth seen once. Sequenced input: PBMCs. V gene TRBV19 combines with J gene TRBJ1-1; D not resolved. This TCR derives from a human donor in good health (CMV status not recorded). Some clones in this sample may be carry-over from other donors' samples. CDR3 DNA sequence: TGTGCCAGTAGTCCTTCTCGGGGAAAGAACACTGAAGCTTTCTTT. This gives the protein CASSPSRGKNTEAFF.